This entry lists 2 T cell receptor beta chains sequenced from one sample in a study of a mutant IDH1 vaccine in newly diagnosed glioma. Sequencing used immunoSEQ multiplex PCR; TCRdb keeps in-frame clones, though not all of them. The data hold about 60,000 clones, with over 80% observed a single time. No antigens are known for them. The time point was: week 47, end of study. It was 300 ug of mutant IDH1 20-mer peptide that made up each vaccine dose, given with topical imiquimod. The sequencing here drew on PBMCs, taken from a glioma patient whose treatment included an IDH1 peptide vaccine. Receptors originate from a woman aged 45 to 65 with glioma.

As DNA, the CDR3 is TGTGCCAGCAGTCCATTCCCACTAGCCTCTGGAAACACCATATATTTT. Translating gives CASSPFPLASGNTIYF. The chain uses TRBV6-6 and TRBJ1-3, with unresolved D. Germline V gene lookup returns CDR1 MNHNY and CDR2 SVGAGI (reference sequence). V gave up 5 bases and J gave up 0 bases, with 14 bases separating them. This CDR3 contains 16 residues.

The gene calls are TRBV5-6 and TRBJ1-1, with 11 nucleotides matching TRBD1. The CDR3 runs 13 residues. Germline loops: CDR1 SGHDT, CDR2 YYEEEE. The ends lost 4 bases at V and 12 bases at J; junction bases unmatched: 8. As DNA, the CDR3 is TGTGCCAGCAGCACCGGACAGGGGGCGAAACCTTTCTTT. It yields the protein CASSTGQGAKPFF. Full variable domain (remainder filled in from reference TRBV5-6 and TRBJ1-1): DAGVTQSPTHLIKTRGQQVTLRCSPKSGHDTVSWYQQALGQGPQFIFQYYEEEERQRGNFPDRFSGHQFPNYSSELNVNALLLGDSALYLCASSTGQGAKPFFGQGTRLTVV.